One and the same sample provided the 25 T cell receptor beta chains below, sequenced in a study of cytomegalovirus exposure and HLA in healthy donors. Amplification used 60 Vbeta primers and 13 Jbeta primers. Clones were read by immunoSEQ multiplex PCR, and TCRdb kept only the in-frame ones, dropping some. The table lists about 190,000 clones, roughly 80% of them singletons. Material for sequencing was PBMCs. Receptors originate from a man aged 50 to 59 in good health and CMV-seronegative.

This chain connects TRBV10-3 to TRBJ1-2, with 8 bases aligning to TRBD1. This CDR3 has 13 amino acids. Germline V gene lookup returns CDR1 ENHRY and CDR2 SYGVKD. Losses at the gene ends were 7 bases for V and 7 bases for J; bases not matched to a gene: 8. CDR3 nucleotides: TGTGCCATCACTAAACAGGGGGAGGGTGGCTACACCTTC. Amino acids: CAITKQGEGGYTF.

The chain recombines TRBV7-6 with TRBJ1-4; 7 nucleotides align to TRBD1. The CDR3 loop spans 14 amino acids. Germline CDR1 is SGHVS and CDR2 is FNYEAQ. Trimming took 2 bases from V and 6 from J; bases not matched to a gene: 3. The CDR3 loop reads CASSLRQGDEKLFF. In DNA form, the CDR3 reads TGTGCCAGCAGCTTAAGACAGGGTGATGAAAAACTGTTTTTT. The full variable domain, completed using reference TRBV7-6 and TRBJ1-4, is GAGVSQSPRYKVTKRGQDVALRCDPISGHVSLYWYRQALGQGPEFLTYFNYEAQQDKSGLPNDRFSAERPEGSISTLTIQRTEQRDSAMYRCASSLRQGDEKLFFGSGTQLSVL.

The chain has TRBV19 and TRBJ2-7; no definite D call. The CDR3 extends over 14 amino acids. Trimming took 3 bases from V and 3 from J, leaving 12 bases between them. Germline values: CDR1 LNHDA, CDR2 SQIVND (reference sequence). This chain's CDR3 is CASSMGSPNYEQYF. The CDR3 DNA reads TGTGCCAGTAGTATGGGCTCACCAAACTACGAGCAGTACTTC.

The rearrangement joins TRBV5-4 to TRBJ1-3, with a tentative D call TRBD1 (6 bases). CDR1 and CDR2 from the germline V gene are SGHNT and YYREEE (reference sequence). The CDR3 is made up of 15 amino acids. Trimming cost V 2 bases and J 0 bases, with 9 bases left between them. Here the CDR3 DNA reads TGTGCCAGCAGCTTACAGGGAGCCTCTGGAAACACCATATATTTT. It is translated as CASSLQGASGNTIYF.

This sequence joins TRBV9 and TRBJ2-7; 12 bases agree with TRBD1. The CDR3 is 14 residues long. J gave up 6 bases and V 3 bases, and 4 bases lay outside the gene matches. Germline V CDR1 and CDR2: SGDLS, YYNGEE. The CDR3 nucleotides are TGTGCCAGCAGCGCCGGGACAGGGGGCCTCGAGCAGTACTTC. Translation: CASSAGTGGLEQYF.

The chain has TRBV7-9 and TRBJ2-4; TRBD2 is a possible D gene (5 bases). V was trimmed by 4 bases and J by 3 bases, leaving 13 bases between them. Germline CDR1 and CDR2: SEHNR and FQNEAQ (reference sequence). This CDR3 is 15 amino acids long. The CDR3 protein is CASSSPIGDKNIQYF. The CDR3 DNA sequence: TGTGCCAGCAGCTCCCCCATCGGGGACAAAAACATTCAGTACTTC.

This chain links TRBV6-5 with TRBJ1-1; D is undetermined. Germline V CDR1 and CDR2: MNHEY, SVGAGI. The CDR3 consists of 13 residues. V was pared by 2 bases and J by 6 bases, with 10 bases between. CDR3 bases: TGTGCCAGCAGTTACCCGGGTGGTCCTGAAGCTTTCTTT. Translation: CASSYPGGPEAFF.

This sequence joins TRBV9 and TRBJ2-7, with 11 bases lining up with TRBD1. The CDR3 loop spans 15 amino acids. J was trimmed by 3 bases and V by 4 bases; bases with no gene match: 6. CDR1 and CDR2 (germline): SGDLS, YYNGEE. The CDR3: CASSPGQGAVYEQYF. As DNA, the CDR3 is TGTGCCAGCAGCCCCGGACAGGGGGCGGTCTACGAGCAGTACTTC.

The V and J genes are TRBV11-2 and TRBJ1-1; 7 nucleotides align to TRBD1. The CDR3 totals 14 residues. Trimming took 5 bases from V and 8 from J; bases not matched to a gene: 11. Germline values: CDR1 SGHAT, CDR2 FQNNGV. CDR3 sequence (DNA): TGTGCCAGCAGCCCCGAGACAGGGTTTCACGAAGCTTTCTTT. Protein sequence: CASSPETGFHEAFF.

The V and J genes are TRBV4-1 and TRBJ1-1, with no clear D. V was clipped by 8 bases and J by 5 bases, with 9 bases between them. Germline V gene lookup returns CDR1 MGHRA and CDR2 YSYEKL. This CDR3 is built from 11 residues. As DNA, the CDR3 is TGCGCCAGCGCATGGCAGACTGAAGCTTTCTTT. This sequence encodes CASAWQTEAFF.

The chain uses TRBV2 and TRBJ1-6; no firm D call. The V gene lost 9 bases and the J gene lost 7 bases, with 10 bases spanning the gap. The CDR3 totals 12 residues. Germline CDR1 SNHLY, CDR2 FYNNEI. CDR3 in amino acids: CASGHPNSPLHF. The CDR3, as DNA: TGTGCCAGTGGGCACCCAAATTCACCCCTCCACTTT.

Comments on this clone: Lacking the conserved final phenylalanine or tryptophan, this CDR3 likely reflects a read error. The chain joins TRBV7-9 to TRBJ1-1; D not resolved. Germline V gives CDR1 SEHNR, CDR2 FQNEAQ (reference sequence). CDR3 length: 13 residues. V was cut by 2 bases and J by 5 bases, with 9 bases left in between. This CDR3 reads CASSLTGRTEAFS. The CDR3 DNA sequence: TGTGCCAGCAGCTTAACCGGGAGGACTGAAGCTTTCTCT.

This clone was counted once. The rearrangement joins TRBV30 to TRBJ2-7; 8 bases are shared with TRBD1. The CDR3 spans 12 residues. V lost 4 bases, J lost 6 bases, and 5 bases stayed unmatched. Germline V lookup: CDR1 GTSNPN, CDR2 SVGIG (reference sequence). CDR3 nucleotide sequence: TGTGCCTGGATGACAGGGGCATCCGAGCAGTACTTC. Its translation is CAWMTGASEQYF.

The V and J genes are TRBV5-6 and TRBJ2-7; 9 bases fit TRBD1. The CDR3 spans 16 residues. V lost 4 bases to trimming and J lost 6 bases; unmatched junction nucleotides: 14. The germline V gene encodes CDR1 SGHDT and CDR2 YYEEEE. This CDR3 is CASSISGTGSRGEQYF. CDR3 nucleotides: TGTGCCAGCAGCATCTCCGGGACAGGGTCACGGGGCGAGCAGTACTTC.

This chain connects TRBV6-1 to TRBJ2-3; D remains ambiguous. The CDR3 extends over 12 amino acids. The germline CDR1 and CDR2 sequences are MNHNS and SASEGT. Trimming removed 0 bases at V and 4 bases at J, with 2 bases between. The CDR3 sequence: CASSEAADTQYF. In DNA form, the CDR3 reads TGTGCCAGCAGTGAAGCCGCAGATACGCAGTATTTT.

The chain combines TRBV6-1 with TRBJ1-5; the D is unclear. CDR1 and CDR2 from the germline V gene are MNHNS and SASEGT. The CDR3 runs 16 residues. V was pared by 4 bases and J by 1 base, with 14 bases between. The CDR3 loop is CASSAPGGGSNQPQHF. For the CDR3, the DNA is TGTGCCAGCAGTGCTCCCGGCGGAGGGAGCAATCAGCCCCAGCATTTT.

The chain couples TRBV7-2 to TRBJ1-1; D is unclear. This CDR3 spans 14 amino acids. Germline CDR1 SGHTA, CDR2 FQGNSA. Trimming cost V 2 bases and J 8 bases, with 15 bases left between them. The CDR3 DNA reads TGTGCCAGCAGCTTACGAATCTTTGAAGCAGAAGCTTTCTTT. Its translation: CASSLRIFEAEAFF. Using reference TRBV7-2 and TRBJ1-1 for the parts outside the CDR3, the full variable domain is GAGVSQSPSNKVTEKGKDVELRCDPISGHTALYWYRQSLGQGLEFLIYFQGNSAPDKSGLPSDRFSAERTGGSVSTLTIQRTQQEDSAVYLCASSLRIFEAEAFFGQGTRLTVV.

The chain has TRBV7-9 and TRBJ2-7, with D perhaps matching TRBD1 (8 bases). The CDR3 loop spans 13 amino acids. V lost 5 bases to trimming and J lost 4 bases, with 12 bases between them. The germline CDR1 and CDR2 sequences are SEHNR and FQNEAQ (reference sequence). The CDR3 loop reads CASSPQGGYEQYF. CDR3 in DNA: TGTGCCAGCAGCCCACAGGGGGGGTACGAGCAGTACTTC.

The chain has TRBV10-3 and TRBJ2-2; possibly TRBD2 for D (7 bases). The CDR3 runs 14 residues. The germline CDR1 and CDR2 sequences are ENHRY and SYGVKD. The V gene lost 2 bases and the J gene lost 4 bases, with 8 bases spanning the gap. CDR3 DNA: TGTGCCATCAGTGAGCGGGGGGCCACCGGGGAGCTGTTTTTT. Translation gives CAISERGATGELFF.

This chain joins TRBV29-1 and TRBJ1-2; 7 bases agree with TRBD1. Per the germline V gene, CDR1 is SQVTM and CDR2 is ANQGSEA. V lost 8 bases, J lost 5 bases, and 5 bases stayed unmatched. The CDR3 sequence is 11 residues long. The CDR3 region is CSTQGEYGYTF. DNA for the CDR3: TGCAGCACTCAGGGGGAGTATGGCTACACCTTC.

The rearrangement joins TRBV7-9 to TRBJ2-5; D may be TRBD1 (5 bases). Germline CDR1 and CDR2: SEHNR and FQNEAQ (reference sequence). Trimming pared 5 bases from V and 5 bases from J, leaving 15 bases between. The CDR3 has 14 residues. CDR3 nucleotide sequence: TGTGCCAGCAGCCCCTTGGGGCTTTCGGAGACCCAGTACTTC. Its translation: CASSPLGLSETQYF.

This sequence joins TRBV7-2 and TRBJ2-5; the D gene is possibly TRBD1 (5 bases). From germline, CDR1 is SGHTA and CDR2 FQGNSA. This CDR3 comprises 14 residues. Trimming removed 6 bases at V and 5 bases at J, with 16 bases between. The CDR3 nucleotides are TGTGCCAGCAGGGATCCAGGGTTTCTCGAGACCCAGTACTTC. Protein: CASRDPGFLETQYF. The entire variable domain, with the rest obtained from reference TRBV7-2 and TRBJ2-5, is as follows: GAGVSQSPSNKVTEKGKDVELRCDPISGHTALYWYRQSLGQGLEFLIYFQGNSAPDKSGLPSDRFSAERTGGSVSTLTIQRTQQEDSAVYLCASRDPGFLETQYFGPGTRLLVL.

The rearrangement uses TRBV9 and TRBJ1-5; no definite D call. The CDR3 is 11 residues long. CDR1 is SGDLS and CDR2 is YYNGEE in the germline V gene. Deletions cut 3 bases from V and 6 bases from J, with 4 bases between. CDR3: CASSAGQPQHF. The DNA for the CDR3 is TGTGCCAGCAGCGCCGGTCAGCCCCAGCATTTT.

The chain carries TRBV7-9 and TRBJ2-2, with a possible D match to TRBD1 (5 bases). V shed 5 bases and J shed 4 bases, with 11 bases lying between them. Germline V lookup: CDR1 SEHNR, CDR2 FQNEAQ (reference sequence). The CDR3 is made up of 14 amino acids. Written as DNA, the CDR3 is TGTGCCAGCAGCACAGGTCATGGCACCGGGGAGCTGTTTTTT. Its protein is CASSTGHGTGELFF.

J is TRBJ2-1 and V is TRBV30, with D possibly matching TRBD2 (7 bases). The CDR3 extends over 13 amino acids. The germline V gene encodes CDR1 GTSNPN and CDR2 SVGIG (reference sequence). V was shortened by 4 bases and J by 6 bases, with 13 bases between the two germline ends. Written as DNA, the CDR3 is TGTGCCTGGATGGACGGGGGGCGCAATGAGCAGTTCTTC. Protein: CAWMDGGRNEQFF.